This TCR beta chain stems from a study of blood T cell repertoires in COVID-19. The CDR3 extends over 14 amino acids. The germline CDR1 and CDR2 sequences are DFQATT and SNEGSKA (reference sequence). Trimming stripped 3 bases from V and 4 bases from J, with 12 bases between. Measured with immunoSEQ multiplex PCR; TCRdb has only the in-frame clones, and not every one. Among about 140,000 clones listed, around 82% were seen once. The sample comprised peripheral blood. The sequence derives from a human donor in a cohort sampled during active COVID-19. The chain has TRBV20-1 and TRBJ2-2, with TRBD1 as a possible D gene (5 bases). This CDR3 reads CSASGRVGTGELFF. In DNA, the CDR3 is TGCAGTGCTAGTGGCAGGGTCGGCACCGGGGAGCTGTTTTTT.